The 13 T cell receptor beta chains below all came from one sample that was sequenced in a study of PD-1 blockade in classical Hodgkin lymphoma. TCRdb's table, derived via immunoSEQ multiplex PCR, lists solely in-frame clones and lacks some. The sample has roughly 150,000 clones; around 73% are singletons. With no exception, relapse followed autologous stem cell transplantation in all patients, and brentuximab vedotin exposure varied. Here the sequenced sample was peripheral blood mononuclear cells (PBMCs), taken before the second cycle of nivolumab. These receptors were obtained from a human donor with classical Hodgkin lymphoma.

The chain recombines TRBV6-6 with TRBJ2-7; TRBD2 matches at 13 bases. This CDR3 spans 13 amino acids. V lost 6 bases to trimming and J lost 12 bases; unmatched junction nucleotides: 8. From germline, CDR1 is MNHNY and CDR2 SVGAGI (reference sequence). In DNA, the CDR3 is TGTGCCAGCAGACAAGGGACTAGCGGGACCATGTACTTC. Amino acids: CASRQGTSGTMYF.

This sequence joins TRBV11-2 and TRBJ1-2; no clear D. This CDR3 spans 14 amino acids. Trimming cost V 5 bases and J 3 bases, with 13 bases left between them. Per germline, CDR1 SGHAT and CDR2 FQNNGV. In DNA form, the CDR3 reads TGTGCCAGCAGCCCCCGATATGGGGACTATGGCTACACCTTC. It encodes CASSPRYGDYGYTF.

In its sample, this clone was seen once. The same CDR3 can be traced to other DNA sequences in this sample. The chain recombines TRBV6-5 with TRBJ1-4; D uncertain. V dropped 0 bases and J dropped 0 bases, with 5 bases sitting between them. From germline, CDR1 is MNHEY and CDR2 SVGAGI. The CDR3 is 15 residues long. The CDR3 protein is CASSYSGTTNEKLFF. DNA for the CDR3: TGTGCCAGCAGTTACTCAGGGACAACTAATGAAAAACTGTTTTTT.

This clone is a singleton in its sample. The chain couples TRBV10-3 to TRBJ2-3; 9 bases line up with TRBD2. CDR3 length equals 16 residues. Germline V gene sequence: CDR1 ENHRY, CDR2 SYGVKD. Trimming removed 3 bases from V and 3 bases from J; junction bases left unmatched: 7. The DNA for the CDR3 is TGTGCCATCAGTGAATTCCGGCGGGAGGGGACAGATACGCAGTATTTT. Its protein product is CAISEFRREGTDTQYF.

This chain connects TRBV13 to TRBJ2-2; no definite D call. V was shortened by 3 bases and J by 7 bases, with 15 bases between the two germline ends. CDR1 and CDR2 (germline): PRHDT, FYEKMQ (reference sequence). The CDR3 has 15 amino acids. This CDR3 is CASSFRPRADGELFF. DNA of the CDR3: TGTGCCAGCAGCTTTCGTCCCCGGGCGGACGGGGAGCTGTTTTTT.

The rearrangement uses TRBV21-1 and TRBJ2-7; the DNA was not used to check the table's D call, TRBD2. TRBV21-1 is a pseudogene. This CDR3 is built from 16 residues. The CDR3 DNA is TGTGCCAGCAGCAAAGGAAGACTCCCCGGCCCCTACGAGCAGTACTTC. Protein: CASSKGRLPGPYEQYF.

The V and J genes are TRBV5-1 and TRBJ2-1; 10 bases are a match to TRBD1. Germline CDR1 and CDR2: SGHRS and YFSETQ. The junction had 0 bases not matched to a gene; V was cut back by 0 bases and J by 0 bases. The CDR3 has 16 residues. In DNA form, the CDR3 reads TGCGCCAGCAGCTTGGGGGACAGGGGCTCCTACAATGAGCAGTTCTTC. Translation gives CASSLGDRGSYNEQFF.

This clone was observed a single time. In DNA, the CDR3 is TGTGCCAGCTCTTTTGGACAGGGCCAGCAAGAGACCCAGTACTTC. Its protein is CASSFGQGQQETQYF. V usage is TRBV18 and J usage is TRBJ2-5, with TRBD1 matching over 8 bases. The V gene's germline CDR1 is KGHSH and CDR2 LQKENI. The CDR3 extends over 15 amino acids. The junction had 8 bases not matched to a gene; V was cut back by 6 bases and J by 2 bases. The full variable domain, with the rest looked up from reference TRBV18 and TRBJ2-5, is NAGVMQNPRHLVRRRGQEARLRCSPMKGHSHVYWYRQLPEEGLKFMVYLQKENIIDESGMPKERFSAEFPKEGPSILRIQQVVRGDSAAYFCASSFGQGQQETQYFGPGTRLLVL.

CDR3 in amino acids: CASSPAGTGTNQPQHF. In nucleotides, the CDR3 is TGTGCCAGCTCACCAGCGGGGACAGGGACCAATCAGCCCCAGCATTTT. The gene calls are TRBV18 and TRBJ1-5, with 9 nucleotides matching TRBD1. Germline-derived CDR1 and CDR2 are KGHSH and LQKENI. Trimming removed 2 bases from V and 3 bases from J; junction bases left unmatched: 5. CDR3 length equals 16 residues.

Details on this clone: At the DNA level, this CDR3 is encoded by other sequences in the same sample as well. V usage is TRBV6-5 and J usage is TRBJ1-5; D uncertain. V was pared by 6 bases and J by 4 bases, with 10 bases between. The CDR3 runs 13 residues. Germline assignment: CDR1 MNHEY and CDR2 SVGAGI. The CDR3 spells CASSRTGNQPQHF. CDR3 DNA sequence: TGTGCCAGCAGCCGGACGGGGAATCAGCCCCAGCATTTT.

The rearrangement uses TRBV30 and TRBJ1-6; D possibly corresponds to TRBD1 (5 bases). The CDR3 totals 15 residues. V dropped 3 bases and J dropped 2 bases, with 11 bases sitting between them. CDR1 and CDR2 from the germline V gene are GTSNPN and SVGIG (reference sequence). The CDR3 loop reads CAWRSTGTYNSPLHF. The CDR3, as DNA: TGTGCCTGGAGATCAACAGGAACCTATAATTCACCCCTCCACTTT.

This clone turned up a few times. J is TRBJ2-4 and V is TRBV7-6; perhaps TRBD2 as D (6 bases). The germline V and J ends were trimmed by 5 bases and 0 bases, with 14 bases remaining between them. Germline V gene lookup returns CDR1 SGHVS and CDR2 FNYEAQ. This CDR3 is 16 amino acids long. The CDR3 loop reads CASSLSPREAKNIQYF. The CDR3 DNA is TGTGCCAGCAGCCTCTCCCCGCGGGAAGCCAAAAACATTCAGTACTTC.

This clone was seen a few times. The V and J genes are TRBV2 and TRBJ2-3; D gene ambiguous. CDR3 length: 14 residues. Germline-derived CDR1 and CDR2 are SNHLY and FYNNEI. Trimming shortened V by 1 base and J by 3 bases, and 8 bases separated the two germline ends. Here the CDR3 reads CASSEDADTDTQYF. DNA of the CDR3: TGTGCCAGCAGTGAAGACGCGGATACAGATACGCAGTATTTT.